This T cell receptor beta chain emerged from a study of Tregs in tolerant kidney transplant recipients. Related graft donors supplied nonmyeloablative bone marrow transplants, and mixed chimerism was transient. After removal of 4 bases from V and 3 bases from J, the junction contained 10 bases not matched to a gene. Germline lookup yields CDR1 SQVTM and CDR2 ANQGSEA. There are 15 residues in the CDR3. TCRdb's copy holds only in-frame clones and misses some; the assay was immunoSEQ multiplex PCR. The sample carries 80,000 or so clones, 91% recorded once. Sequencing used CD4+ T cells from blood (PBMCs), obtained 24 months after the transplant. V gene TRBV29-1 combines with J gene TRBJ1-2, with 8 bases matching TRBD1. The source is a human patient who received a combined kidney and bone marrow transplant. Some T cells may have originated in the graft donor. The CDR3 DNA reads TGCAGCGTTGTTGTATCCACAGGGGGGGACTATGGCTACACCTTC. It specifies CSVVVSTGGDYGYTF. Full variable domain (missing parts from reference TRBV29-1 and TRBJ1-2): SAVISQKPSRDICQRGTSLTIQCQVDSQVTMMFWYRQQPGQSLTLIATANQGSEATYESGFVIDKFPISRPNLTFSTLTVSNMSPEDSSIYLCSVVVSTGGDYGYTFGSGTRLTVV.